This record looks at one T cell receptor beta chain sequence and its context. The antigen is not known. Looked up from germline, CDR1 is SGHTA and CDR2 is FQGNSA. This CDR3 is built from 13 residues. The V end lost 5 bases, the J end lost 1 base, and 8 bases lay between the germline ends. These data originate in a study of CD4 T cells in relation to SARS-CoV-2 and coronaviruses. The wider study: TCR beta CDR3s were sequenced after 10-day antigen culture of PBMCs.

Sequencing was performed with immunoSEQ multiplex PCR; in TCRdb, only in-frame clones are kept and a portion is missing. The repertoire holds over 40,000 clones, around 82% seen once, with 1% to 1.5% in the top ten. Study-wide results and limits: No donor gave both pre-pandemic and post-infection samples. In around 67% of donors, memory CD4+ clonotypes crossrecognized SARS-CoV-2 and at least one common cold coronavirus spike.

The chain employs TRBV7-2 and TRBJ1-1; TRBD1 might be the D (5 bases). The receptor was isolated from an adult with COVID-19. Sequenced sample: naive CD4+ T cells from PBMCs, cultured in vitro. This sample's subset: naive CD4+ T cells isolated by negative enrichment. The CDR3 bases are TGTGCCAGCAGCCTCGGGACGAACACTGAAGCTTTCTTT. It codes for CASSLGTNTEAFF.